This TCR beta chain was recorded in a study of blood T cells in healthy people across ages. Study-level information: About one barcoded beta molecule per two T cells was captured by template switching. Findings and caveats of the study: Donor CMV status, an unknown factor, possibly confounded changes in expanded clonotypes.

A remark on this clonotype: What it recognizes is unknown.

There were at least 6 micrograms of total RNA extracted from every sample. A J-beta primer mix and a sample-barcoded 5' primer were used in a second PCR of about 7 to 12 cycles. A template-switch adaptor containing 12 random nucleotides labeled each cDNA molecule. TCRdb processed the 5' RACE reads anew with MiXCR; each CDR3 protein has one entry. The sample gives approximately 1,700,000 distinct CDR3 sequences, 35% to 50% of which show up once; 20% to 25% is in the top ten. J gave up 7 bases and V 2 bases, and 9 bases lay outside the gene matches. The CDR3 contains 16 residues. The germline V gene encodes CDR1 SGHVS and CDR2 FQNEAQ.

The sample consisted of blood. This chain links TRBV7-8 with TRBJ2-2; 8 nucleotides agree with TRBD1. This receptor was taken from a human donor in good health. The CDR3 region has the DNA TGTGCCAGCAGCTTACCGGCAGGACAGGGCTTCGGGGAGCTGTTTTTT. Translation: CASSLPAGQGFGELFF.